Sequencing of this TCR beta chain was carried out in a study of human T cells and chemical hapten exposure. Study-level findings and limits: The study found that DPC sensitization did not change TCRs above 1 in 1000 frequency.

The sample's time point: healthy volunteer bleed at 6 weeks. Whole blood, unfractionated, served as the material for total RNA extraction. CDR1 is ENHRY, CDR2 SYGVKD, per germline. The CDR3 runs 13 residues. The germline V and J ends were trimmed by 4 bases and 1 base, with 7 bases remaining between them. TCRdb itself ran the RACE reads through MiXCR, one entry per CDR3 protein. The sample consists of 65,000 to 95,000 distinct CDR3 sequences, around 9.3% of them appearing once. This clonotype was seen a handful of times. The target antigen is unknown. The chain joins TRBV10-3 to TRBJ2-5, with D possibly TRBD2 on 5 matching bases. The clonotype originates from a female donor in good health. Some clones in this sample may be carry-over from other donors' samples. Input material: whole blood. The CDR3 loop reads CAISVLVQETQYF. The CDR3 coding sequence is TGTGCCATCAGTGTACTAGTCCAAGAGACCCAGTACTTC.